The table lists the clone carrying this T cell receptor beta chain with a few counts. The data were taken from a study of shared clonotypes between healthy human individuals. There are 12 residues in the CDR3. CDR1 is MGHDK, CDR2 SYGVNS, per germline. V was pared by 1 base and J by 7 bases, with 7 bases between. The method was immunoSEQ multiplex PCR; TCRdb's version includes in-frame clones alone and lacks a portion of them. The data contain 2.3 million or so clones, approximately 95% of them singletons. This sequence originates from a man in his late teens or twenties in good health. Some clones in this sample may be carry-over from other donors' samples. Sequences were obtained from naive CD4+ T cells from PBMCs. Documented subset: CD45RA+ positively selected. V gene TRBV25-1 combines with J gene TRBJ1-2, with a weak D call TRBD1 (5 bases). The CDR3 sequence is CASSESRGGYTF. The CDR3 DNA reads TGTGCCAGCAGTGAATCGAGGGGTGGCTACACCTTC.